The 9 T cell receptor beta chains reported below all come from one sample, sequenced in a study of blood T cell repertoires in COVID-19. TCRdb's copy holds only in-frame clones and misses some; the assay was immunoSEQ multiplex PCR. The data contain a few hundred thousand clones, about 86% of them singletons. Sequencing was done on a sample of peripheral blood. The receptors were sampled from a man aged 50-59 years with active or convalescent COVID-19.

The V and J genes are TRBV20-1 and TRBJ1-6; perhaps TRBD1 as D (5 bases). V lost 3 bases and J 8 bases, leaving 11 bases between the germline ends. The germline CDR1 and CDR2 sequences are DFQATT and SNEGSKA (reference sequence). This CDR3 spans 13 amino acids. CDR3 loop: CSASAGKYSPLHF. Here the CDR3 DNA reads TGCAGTGCTAGTGCAGGGAAGTATTCACCCCTCCACTTT.

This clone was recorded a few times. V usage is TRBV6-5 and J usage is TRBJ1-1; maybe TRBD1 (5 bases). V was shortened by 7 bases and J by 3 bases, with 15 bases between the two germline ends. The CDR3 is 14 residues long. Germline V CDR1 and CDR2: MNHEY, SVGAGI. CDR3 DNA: TGTGCCAGCACCTGGGGGGGGTCCTACACTGAAGCTTTCTTT. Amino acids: CASTWGGSYTEAFF.

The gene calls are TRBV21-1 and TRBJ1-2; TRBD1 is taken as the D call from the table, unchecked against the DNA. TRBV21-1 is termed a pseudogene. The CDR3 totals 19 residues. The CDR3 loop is CASSRRYLAGSKSNYGYTF. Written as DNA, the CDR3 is TGTGCCAGCAGCAGAAGGTACCTGGCAGGGTCAAAGAGTAACTATGGCTACACCTTC.

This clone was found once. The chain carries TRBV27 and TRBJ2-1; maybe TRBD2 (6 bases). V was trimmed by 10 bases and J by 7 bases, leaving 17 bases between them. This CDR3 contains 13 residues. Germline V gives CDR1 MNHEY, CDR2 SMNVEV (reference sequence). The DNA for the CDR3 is TGTGCCACCGCCGGGACTTCGTTGAATGAGCAGTTCTTC. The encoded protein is CATAGTSLNEQFF.

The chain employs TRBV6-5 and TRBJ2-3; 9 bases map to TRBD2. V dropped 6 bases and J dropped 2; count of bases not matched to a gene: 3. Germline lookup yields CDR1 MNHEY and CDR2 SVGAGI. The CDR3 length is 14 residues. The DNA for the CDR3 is TGTGCCAGCAGCAAGCGGGGGGTCACAGATACGCAGTATTTT. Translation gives CASSKRGVTDTQYF.

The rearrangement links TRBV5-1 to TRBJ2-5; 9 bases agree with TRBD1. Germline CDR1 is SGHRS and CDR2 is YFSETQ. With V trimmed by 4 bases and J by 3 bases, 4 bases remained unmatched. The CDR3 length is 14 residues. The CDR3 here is CASSTRTGEETQYF. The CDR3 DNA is TGCGCCAGCAGCACACGGACAGGGGAAGAGACCCAGTACTTC.

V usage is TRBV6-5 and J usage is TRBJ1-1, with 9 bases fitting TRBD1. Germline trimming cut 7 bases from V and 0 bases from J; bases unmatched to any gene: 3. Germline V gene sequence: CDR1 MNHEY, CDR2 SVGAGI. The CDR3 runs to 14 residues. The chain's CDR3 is CASTRDRVNTEAFF. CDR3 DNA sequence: TGTGCCAGCACCAGGGACAGGGTGAACACTGAAGCTTTCTTT.

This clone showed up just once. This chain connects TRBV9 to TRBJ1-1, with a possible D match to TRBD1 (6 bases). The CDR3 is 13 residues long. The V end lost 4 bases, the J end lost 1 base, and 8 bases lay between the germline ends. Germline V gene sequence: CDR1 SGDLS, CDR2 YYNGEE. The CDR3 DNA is TGTGCCAGCAGCTCGACAGGGAACACTGAAGCTTTCTTT. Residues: CASSSTGNTEAFF.

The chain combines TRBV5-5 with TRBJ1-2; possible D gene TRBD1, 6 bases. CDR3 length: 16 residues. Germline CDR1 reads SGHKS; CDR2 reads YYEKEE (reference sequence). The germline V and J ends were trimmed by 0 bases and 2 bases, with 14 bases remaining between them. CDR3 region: CASSLAALRGNYGYTF. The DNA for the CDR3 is TGTGCCAGCAGCTTGGCAGCCCTCAGGGGAAACTATGGCTACACCTTC.